This is a list of T cell receptor beta chains from one sample in a study of blood T cell repertoires in COVID-19. This table comes from immunoSEQ multiplex PCR, and its TCRdb copy is limited to in-frame clones, with some not included. The sample holds over 130,000 clones, about 85% seen once. The sample consisted of peripheral blood. Source of these receptors: a woman aged 55-69 years with active or convalescent COVID-19. Both conserved end residues are trimmed from each CDR3. A D gene is named only where the DNA matches it firmly.

j_gene,v_gene,d_gene,CDR3aa
TRBJ1-1,TRBV6-4,.,ASKGTNTEAF
TRBJ1-2,TRBV6-2/TRBV6-3,.,ASSSTWSGYT
TRBJ2-7,TRBV5-5,.,ASSPGGYEQY
TRBJ1-2,TRBV18,.,ASSPNGYYGYT
TRBJ1-6,TRBV6-5,TRBD1,ASNSGGNSPLH
TRBJ2-1,TRBV18,TRBD1,ASSLGTGDYNEQF
TRBJ2-1,TRBV10-3,TRBD2,AISDPRGGGNEQF
TRBJ2-5,TRBV5-1,TRBD2,ASSILAGGLGQETQY
TRBJ1-1,TRBV5-5,.,ASSTEPNTEAF
TRBJ1-1,TRBV29-1,TRBD1,SVDRGQGAF
TRBJ2-1,TRBV5-1,.,ASSFPGQKGDEQF
TRBJ1-3,TRBV4-3,.,ASSQDGAASGNTIY
TRBJ1-1,TRBV19,.,ASSRKPYSEAF
TRBJ1-5,TRBV3-1/TRBV3-2,.,ASSQGLGQPQH
TRBJ1-6,TRBV6-2/TRBV6-3,TRBD1,ASSQGGSPLH
TRBJ1-3,TRBV18,.,ASSRRSSGNTIY
TRBJ1-2,TRBV19,.,ASNSNSNYGYT
TRBJ1-5,TRBV27,.,ASSDRDTWFRPQH
TRBJ1-2,TRBV19,.,ASSTPQGGNYGYT
TRBJ2-1,TRBV7-2,TRBD2,ASSFSSGAPNEQF
TRBJ1-4,TRBV3-1/TRBV3-2,.,ASSQGSAGTNEKLF
TRBJ1-2,TRBV24-1,TRBD1,APGGTAFSRGSYGYT
TRBJ2-7,TRBV2,TRBD2,ASTGAGRSGGEQY
TRBJ2-1,TRBV15,TRBD1,ATSGRDRVTNEQF
TRBJ2-3,TRBV7-2,.,ASSPNTDTQY
TRBJ1-2,TRBV25-1,.,ASSAGVSYT
TRBJ1-6,TRBV3-1/TRBV3-2,.,ASSPLAGPSPLH
TRBJ2-5,TRBV7-2,.,ASSQGSGETQY